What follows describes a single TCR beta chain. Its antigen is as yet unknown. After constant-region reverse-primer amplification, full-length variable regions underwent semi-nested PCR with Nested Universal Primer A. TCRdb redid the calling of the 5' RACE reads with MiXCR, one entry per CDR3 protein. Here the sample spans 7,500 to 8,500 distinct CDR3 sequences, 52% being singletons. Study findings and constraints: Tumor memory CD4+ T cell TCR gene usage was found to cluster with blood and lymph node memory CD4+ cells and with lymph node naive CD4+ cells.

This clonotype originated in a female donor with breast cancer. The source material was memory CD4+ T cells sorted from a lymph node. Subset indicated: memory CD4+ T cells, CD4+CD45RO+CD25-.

DNA of the CDR3: TGTGCCAGCAGCGCAGGCCGGGACTGGCCCTACGAGCAGTACTTC. It codes for CASSAGRDWPYEQYF. The chain uses TRBV7-2 and TRBJ2-7, with D maybe TRBD2 (6 bases). Between the trimmed V and J ends, which lost 5 bases and 2 bases, there was a span of 16 bases. The CDR3 has 15 residues. Looked up from germline, CDR1 is SGHTA and CDR2 is FQGNSA.